This T cell receptor (beta chain) stems from a study of blood T cell repertoires in COVID-19. Study-level information: Spain, Italy and the United States supplied samples that represented acute and convalescent COVID-19. PBMCs, B-cell-depleted T cells, or T cells provided the cDNA or gDNA that made up the material.

This clone has just a few counts. Per germline, CDR1 WSHSY and CDR2 SAAADI. The trim removed 2 bases at V and 9 bases at J, leaving 7 bases unmatched. This CDR3 contains 14 residues. The authors' processing: Reference gene primers were amplified, and this amplification served to estimate nucleated cell counts. Generated by immunoSEQ multiplex PCR, the TCRdb table keeps only in-frame clones and is missing some. V and J calls and clone size follow that table, whereas D and trimming were derived from the DNA. The table has a few hundred thousand clones, around 85% seen once. The sequenced material came from peripheral blood. The TCR sequence derives from a human donor in a cohort sampled during active COVID-19. The V gene is TRBV10-2, the J gene TRBJ2-1, with TRBD2 identical over 7 bases. The CDR3 DNA follows: TGCGCCAGCAGTGAGGGGGGGGGAGGATTTGAGCAGTTCTTC. Protein: CASSEGGGGFEQFF.